Given below is one T cell receptor (beta chain) in context. The data belong to a study of blood T cell repertoires in COVID-19. The CDR3 contains 13 residues. Germline-derived CDR1 and CDR2 are SGHKS and YYEKEE (reference sequence). V was cut by 0 bases and J by 10 bases, with 10 bases left in between. Using immunoSEQ multiplex PCR, the repertoire was profiled, and TCRdb retains in-frame clones only, with some absent. Altogether some 110,000 clones are present, 86% being singletons, with the ten largest covering around 4.2%. This receptor was taken from a man in his forties with acute or convalescent COVID-19. Sequenced: peripheral blood. V gene TRBV5-5 combines with J gene TRBJ1-4; D remains ambiguous. Written as DNA, the CDR3 is TGTGCCAGCAGCTTGGCCGGGGAAGGAAAACTGTTTTTT. Its translation is CASSLAGEGKLFF. Looking up the rest from reference TRBV5-5 and TRBJ1-4 gives the full variable domain: DAGVTQSPTHLIKTRGQQVTLRCSPISGHKSVSWYQQVLGQGPQFIFQYYEKEERGRGNFPDRFSARQFPNYSSELNVNALLLGDSALYLCASSLAGEGKLFFGSGTQLSVL.